The 26 T cell receptor beta chains given below trace back to one sample, sequenced in a study of graft-versus-host responses after intestinal transplantation. TCRdb keeps only in-frame clones here, not all; method: immunoSEQ multiplex PCR. The repertoire has 7,500 to 10,000 clones, approximately 94% of them found once; the top ten carry over 2%. The material sequenced was PBMCs, taken 8 days after intestinal transplant. These receptors were taken from a human patient who received an intestinal transplant, so some T cells may come from the graft donor.

The chain recombines TRBV2 with TRBJ2-7; 7 nucleotides agree with TRBD1. The trim removed 7 bases at V and 7 bases at J, leaving 13 bases unmatched. Germline V CDR1 and CDR2: SNHLY, FYNNEI. The CDR3 covers 14 residues. The CDR3 DNA reads TGTGCCAGCACAATCCGGGACAGCTTTGAGGAGCAGTACTTC. Translated, it gives CASTIRDSFEEQYF.

The chain uses TRBV6-1 and TRBJ1-2; 7 nucleotides match TRBD1. The CDR3 has 15 residues. Germline V gene lookup returns CDR1 MNHNS and CDR2 SASEGT. V trimming: 6 bases; J trimming: 2 bases; junction bases outside the gene matches: 9. The CDR3 here is CASSLWMTGNYGYTF. The CDR3 DNA follows: TGTGCCAGCAGCCTTTGGATGACAGGGAACTATGGCTACACCTTC.

The chain carries TRBV2 and TRBJ2-7; TRBD1 agrees at 8 bases. Germline CDR1 SNHLY, CDR2 FYNNEI. J gave up 0 bases and V 0 bases, and 10 bases lay outside the gene matches. The CDR3 contains 18 residues. CDR3 protein: CASSEALDGTGSSYEQYF. CDR3 DNA sequence: TGTGCCAGCAGTGAAGCGCTCGACGGGACAGGCAGCTCCTACGAGCAGTACTTC.

In this sample, this clone turned up once. The V call is TRBV7-9, the J call TRBJ1-5; unclear D gene. Germline CDR1 SEHNR, CDR2 FQNEAQ (reference sequence). CDR3 length: 15 residues. Trimming removed 5 bases from V and 8 bases from J, with 19 bases in between. This chain's CDR3 is CASSPGLRVYEPQHF. DNA of the CDR3: TGTGCCAGCAGCCCCGGGTTAAGGGTCTATGAGCCCCAGCATTTT.

V usage is TRBV7-2 and J usage is TRBJ2-7; 7 bases map to TRBD1. The V and J ends lost 5 bases and 3 bases, in that order; junction bases with no gene match: 7. This CDR3 contains 14 residues. The germline V gene has CDR1 SGHTA and CDR2 FQGNSA. The CDR3 DNA reads TGTGCCAGCAGCAGCCCGTACAGGGGCTACGAGCAGTACTTC. It specifies CASSSPYRGYEQYF.

V and J are TRBV7-9 and TRBJ2-7; 7 positions agree with TRBD2. This CDR3 contains 15 residues. The ends lost 3 bases at V and 2 bases at J; junction bases unmatched: 7. Germline V gene sequence: CDR1 SEHNR, CDR2 FQNEAQ (reference sequence). Here the CDR3 DNA reads TGTGCCAGCAGCTTGAACGCCGCGGGGGCCTACGAGCAGTACTTC. Translating gives CASSLNAAGAYEQYF.

V gene TRBV7-9 combines with J gene TRBJ2-1, with D possibly being TRBD2 (6 bases). This CDR3 region has 15 residues. Germline lookup yields CDR1 SEHNR and CDR2 FQNEAQ (reference sequence). V shed 4 bases and J shed 4 bases, with 14 bases lying between them. The CDR3 is CASSSDYVPYNEQFF. The CDR3 DNA reads as TGTGCCAGCAGCTCGGACTACGTCCCATACAATGAGCAGTTCTTC.

This chain uses TRBV5-1 with TRBJ2-2; no clear D. Germline CDR1 and CDR2: SGHRS and YFSETQ. The CDR3 spans 14 residues. V lost 0 bases and J 2 bases, leaving 5 bases between the germline ends. The chain's CDR3 is CASSLELNTGELFF. CDR3 DNA: TGCGCCAGCAGCTTGGAGCTTAACACCGGGGAGCTGTTTTTT.

This chain uses TRBV23-1 with TRBJ2-7; 12 bases are a match to TRBD1. TRBV23-1 is treated as an ORF (open reading frame) with a function not yet certain. J gave up 4 bases and V 7 bases, and 29 bases lay outside the gene matches. The CDR3 length is 22 residues. Here the CDR3 reads CASTFLGQGAPWASWDLYEQYF. CDR3 bases: TGCGCCAGCACCTTCCTGGGACAGGGGGCCCCGTGGGCTAGCTGGGATCTTTACGAGCAGTACTTC.

V gene TRBV6-1 combines with J gene TRBJ2-7, with D possibly being TRBD1 or TRBD2 (5 bases each). This CDR3 has 13 residues. Germline lookup yields CDR1 MNHNS and CDR2 SASEGT. With 7 bases removed from V and 3 bases from J, the gap between germline ends came to 13 bases. The DNA of the CDR3 is TGTGCCAGCATAGATCCTGGGGGCTACGAGCAGTACTTC. It translates to CASIDPGGYEQYF.

The chain is built from TRBV5-1 and TRBJ1-4; 8 bases are shared with TRBD1. The CDR3 has 14 residues. Germline V lookup: CDR1 SGHRS, CDR2 YFSETQ. The V and J ends lost 1 base and 8 bases, in that order; junction bases with no gene match: 4. This CDR3 is CASSLRTGPEKLFF. The DNA of the CDR3 is TGCGCCAGCAGCTTGAGGACAGGGCCAGAAAAACTGTTTTTT.

This clone was seen only once. This sequence joins TRBV5-5 and TRBJ2-5, with D perhaps matching TRBD2 (5 bases). The V end lost 3 bases, the J end lost 5 bases, and 8 bases lay between the germline ends. Germline loops: CDR1 SGHKS, CDR2 YYEKEE (reference sequence). CDR3 length: 12 amino acids. CDR3 coding DNA: TGTGCCAGCAGCTCCCCGGGGGAGACCCAGTACTTC. Its translation: CASSSPGETQYF.

The J gene is TRBJ2-1, the V gene TRBV6-5; D gene unclear. Trimming stripped 4 bases from V and 2 bases from J, with 12 bases between. This CDR3 has 15 residues. CDR1 is MNHEY, CDR2 SVGAGI, per germline. The CDR3 bases are TGTGCCAGCAGTTTCCCAGGCGGAACCTACAATGAGCAGTTCTTC. Its protein product is CASSFPGGTYNEQFF.

This chain joins TRBV28 and TRBJ1-4; 11 bases match TRBD1. The J segment lost 7 bases and the V segment lost 6 bases, leaving 7 bases of the junction unmatched. The CDR3 consists of 15 residues. Germline V gene lookup returns CDR1 MDHEN and CDR2 SYDVKM. The CDR3 DNA sequence: TGTGCCAGCAGAGCCGGGACAGGGGGTGGTGAAAAACTGTTTTTT. Its protein product is CASRAGTGGGEKLFF.

The V gene is TRBV6-5, the J gene TRBJ1-1, with TRBD1 as a possible D gene (5 bases). The CDR3 spans 15 residues. Germline lookup yields CDR1 MNHEY and CDR2 SVGAGI. V was pared by 3 bases and J by 2 bases, with 13 bases between. CDR3 bases: TGTGCCAGCAGTTATCAGGCAGGGATTAACACTGAAGCTTTCTTT. Amino acid sequence: CASSYQAGINTEAFF.

The rearrangement uses TRBV9 and TRBJ2-2; weak D call: TRBD2 (6 bases). Trimming shortened V by 5 bases and J by 5 bases, and 10 bases separated the two germline ends. The CDR3 is 13 residues long. From germline, CDR1 is SGDLS and CDR2 YYNGEE. This chain's CDR3 is CASSGLNTGELFF. The CDR3 DNA reads TGTGCCAGCAGTGGACTAAATACCGGGGAGCTGTTTTTT.

The CDR3 coding sequence is TGTGCCAGCAGCTTTGGCCAATATAATTCACCCCTCCACTTT. Its translation is CASSFGQYNSPLHF. This rearrangement joins TRBV7-9 to TRBJ1-6; no reliable D call. Germline V gene sequence: CDR1 SEHNR, CDR2 FQNEAQ (reference sequence). Trimming removed 3 bases from V and 4 bases from J, with 7 bases in between. The CDR3 sequence is 14 residues long.

V is TRBV13 and J is TRBJ1-1; D not resolved. V shed 6 bases and J shed 1 base, with 6 bases lying between them. There are 12 residues in the CDR3. Germline assignment: CDR1 PRHDT and CDR2 FYEKMQ (reference sequence). CDR3 in amino acids: CASSWANTEAFF. DNA of the CDR3: TGTGCCAGCAGTTGGGCGAACACTGAAGCTTTCTTT.

To note about this clone: This sample also contains other DNA sequences that code for the same CDR3. CDR3 sequence reads: CAYSRGQGPSNYGYTF. DNA of the CDR3: TGTGCCTATAGTAGGGGACAGGGGCCCTCAAACTATGGCTACACCTTC. V gene TRBV30 combines with J gene TRBJ1-2, with 10 nucleotides matching TRBD1. V shed 7 bases, J shed 2 bases, and the junction held 13 bases outside the gene matches. CDR1 is GTSNPN, CDR2 SVGIG, per germline (reference sequence). The length of the CDR3 is 16 residues.

The chain combines TRBV7-2 with TRBJ1-5; the D is unclear. The germline CDR1 and CDR2 sequences are SGHTA and FQGNSA. This CDR3 spans 12 amino acids. With 3 bases removed from V and 9 bases from J, the gap between germline ends came to 9 bases. The chain's CDR3 is CASSLGWGPQHF. CDR3 coding DNA: TGTGCCAGCAGCTTGGGGTGGGGGCCCCAGCATTTT.

The chain carries TRBV5-1 and TRBJ1-6; weak D call: TRBD1 (5 bases). This CDR3 has 13 amino acids. V was trimmed by 4 bases and J by 8 bases, leaving 10 bases between them. Germline V gives CDR1 SGHRS, CDR2 YFSETQ. This CDR3 reads CASSQDIYSPLHF. The CDR3 DNA sequence: TGCGCCAGCAGCCAGGACATTTATTCACCCCTCCACTTT.

The V call is TRBV5-1, the J call TRBJ2-1, with D possibly matching TRBD1 (6 bases). V was clipped by 7 bases and J by 4 bases, with 18 bases between them. In germline, CDR1 is SGHRS, CDR2 YFSETQ. The CDR3 spans 15 residues. For the CDR3, the DNA is TGCGCCAGCGAAATGACAGGCGGGTTATACAATGAGCAGTTCTTC. This sequence encodes CASEMTGGLYNEQFF.

This rearrangement joins TRBV18 to TRBJ1-1; D call uncertain. Germline loops: CDR1 KGHSH, CDR2 LQKENI. V lost 2 bases and J lost 1, with 5 bases in between. There are 13 residues in the CDR3. CDR3 sequence reads: CASSPAGNTEAFF. CDR3 in DNA: TGTGCCAGCTCACCAGCGGGGAACACTGAAGCTTTCTTT.

This clone was detected only once. V gene TRBV11-2 combines with J gene TRBJ2-3, with TRBD2 identical over 11 bases. The V gene end was trimmed by 3 bases and the J gene end by 4 bases; junction bases not matched to a gene: 6. The V gene's germline CDR1 is SGHAT and CDR2 FQNNGV. The CDR3 is 16 residues long. The CDR3 sequence is CASSLGTSGAPDTQYF. CDR3 nucleotide sequence: TGTGCCAGCAGCTTGGGGACTAGCGGAGCCCCAGATACGCAGTATTTT.

This clone was detected once. The chain is built from TRBV4-1 and TRBJ1-4; TRBD1 matches 9 bases. CDR3 length: 16 residues. Per the germline V gene, CDR1 is MGHRA and CDR2 is YSYEKL. Trimming took 3 bases from V and 2 from J; bases not matched to a gene: 4. CDR3 in DNA: TGCGCCAGCAGCCATTCGGGACAGGGCACTAATGAAAAACTGTTTTTT. Its protein product is CASSHSGQGTNEKLFF.

The J gene is TRBJ2-7, the V gene TRBV4-1; D not certain. CDR3 length equals 13 residues. V lost 4 bases to trimming and J lost 3 bases, with 10 bases between them. Germline values: CDR1 MGHRA, CDR2 YSYEKL. The CDR3 DNA follows: TGCGCCAGCAGCCCCGCAAACCTCTACGAGCAGTACTTC. Its translation is CASSPANLYEQYF.